This note documents a single T cell receptor (beta chain) sequence. As handled by the study authors: Reference gene primers were amplified, and this amplification served to estimate nucleated cell counts. Profiled with immunoSEQ multiplex PCR; TCRdb holds only in-frame clones, not every one. That table is the source of V, J and clone size, and D and trimming were worked out from the DNA. The data show hundreds of thousands of clones, 80% to 90% seen once. The data derive from a study of blood T cell repertoires in COVID-19. Participant ages covered roughly 18 to 89 years across about two dozen US areas. Between the trimmed V and J ends, which lost 5 bases and 4 bases, there was a span of 22 bases. The CDR3 spans 16 residues. CDR1 and CDR2 (germline): SQVTM, ANQGSEA.

The clonotype was recovered from a young man who had recovered from COVID-19. The sequencing sample was made of PBMCs or T cells enriched from blood (not recorded which). This sequence joins TRBV29-1 and TRBJ2-3; D is perhaps TRBD2 (6 bases). The CDR3 loop is CSVNRGGRTDSDTQYF. The DNA for the CDR3 is TGCAGCGTTAACCGGGGAGGCCGAACTGATTCAGATACGCAGTATTTT.